The clone carrying this T cell receptor (beta chain) occurred a few times. Its cognate antigen is unknown. This sample stems from a study of beta chain features in type 1 diabetes. Study-wide findings and caveats: Whether HLA type influences TCRB rearrangement remained unresolved here. Compared to healthy donors, patients appeared to have naive, central memory and Treg TCRB repertoires that were more alike.

The V and J ends lost 4 bases and 3 bases respectively, with 19 bases between them. The CDR3 loop spans 16 amino acids. The germline gives CDR1 MGHRA, CDR2 YSYEKL. Expressed TCRB transcripts were sequenced after all isolated RNA was converted to cDNA. Assay: immunoSEQ multiplex PCR; the TCRdb copy retains only in-frame clones and omits some. The sample holds 400,000 to 600,000 clones; roughly 30% are singletons and the top ten take 0.05% to 0.07%. Averaging around 120 mL, one heparinised blood draw was given by each donor. This chain joins TRBV4-1 and TRBJ2-7; the D call may be TRBD1 or TRBD2 (6 bases each). This receptor was taken from a man between 18 and 29 years old in good health. Sequencing was done on a sample of naive CD4+ T cells from blood. CDR3 protein: CASSLKPQEGDYEQYF. Here the CDR3 DNA reads TGCGCCAGCAGCCTCAAACCCCAGGAGGGGGACTACGAGCAGTACTTC.